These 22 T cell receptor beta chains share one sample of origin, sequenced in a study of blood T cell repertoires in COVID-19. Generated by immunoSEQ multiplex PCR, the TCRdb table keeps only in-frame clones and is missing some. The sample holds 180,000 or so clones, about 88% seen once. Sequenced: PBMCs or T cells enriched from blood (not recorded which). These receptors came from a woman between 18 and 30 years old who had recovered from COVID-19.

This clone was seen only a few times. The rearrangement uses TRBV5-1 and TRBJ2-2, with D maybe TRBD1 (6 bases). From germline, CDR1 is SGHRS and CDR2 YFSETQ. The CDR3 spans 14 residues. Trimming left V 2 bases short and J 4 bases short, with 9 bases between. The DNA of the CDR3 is TGCGCCAGCAGCTTAACAGGGCCCACCGGGGAGCTGTTTTTT. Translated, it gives CASSLTGPTGELFF. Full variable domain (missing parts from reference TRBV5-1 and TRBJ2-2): KAGVTQTPRYLIKTRGQQVTLSCSPISGHRSVSWYQQTPGQGLQFLFEYFSETQRNKGNFPGRFSGRQFSNSRSEMNVSTLELGDSALYLCASSLTGPTGELFFGEGSRLTVL.

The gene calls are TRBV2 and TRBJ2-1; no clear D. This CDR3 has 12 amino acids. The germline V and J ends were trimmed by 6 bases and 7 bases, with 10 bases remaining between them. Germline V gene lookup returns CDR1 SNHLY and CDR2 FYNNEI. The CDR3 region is CASSRTGNEQFF. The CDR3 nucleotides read TGTGCCAGCAGCCGAACGGGTAATGAGCAGTTCTTC.

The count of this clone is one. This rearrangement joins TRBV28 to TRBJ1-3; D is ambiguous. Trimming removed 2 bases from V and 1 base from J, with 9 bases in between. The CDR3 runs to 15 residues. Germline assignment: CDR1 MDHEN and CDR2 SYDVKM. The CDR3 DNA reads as TGTGCCAGCAGTTTAACGGAGACTTCTGGAAACACCATATATTTT. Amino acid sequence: CASSLTETSGNTIYF.

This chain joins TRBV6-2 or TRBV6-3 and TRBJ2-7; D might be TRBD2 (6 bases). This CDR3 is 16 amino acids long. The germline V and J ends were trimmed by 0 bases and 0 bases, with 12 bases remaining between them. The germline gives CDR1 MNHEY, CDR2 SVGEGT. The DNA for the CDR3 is TGTGCCAGCAGTTACTCGCGTCTAGCGAGCTCCTACGAGCAGTACTTC. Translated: CASSYSRLASSYEQYF.

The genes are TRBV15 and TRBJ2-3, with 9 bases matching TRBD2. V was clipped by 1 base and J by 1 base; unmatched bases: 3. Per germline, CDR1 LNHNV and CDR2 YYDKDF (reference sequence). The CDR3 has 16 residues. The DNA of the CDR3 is TGTGCCACCAGCAGAGGGACTAGCGATGGCACAGATACGCAGTATTTT. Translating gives CATSRGTSDGTDTQYF. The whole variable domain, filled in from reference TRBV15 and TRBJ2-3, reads DAMVIQNPRYQVTQFGKPVTLSCSQTLNHNVMYWYQQKSSQAPKLLFHYYDKDFNNEADTPDNFQSRRPNTSFCFLDIRSPGLGDTAMYLCATSRGTSDGTDTQYFGPGTRLTVL.

The CDR3 here is CASSKVLDTDTQYF. The CDR3 nucleotides read TGCGCCAGCAGTAAGGTCCTAGACACAGATACGCAGTATTTT. The chain joins TRBV5-1 to TRBJ2-3; D not resolved. The CDR3 spans 14 residues. CDR1 and CDR2 (germline): SGHRS, YFSETQ. The germline V and J ends were trimmed by 5 bases and 2 bases, with 12 bases remaining between them.

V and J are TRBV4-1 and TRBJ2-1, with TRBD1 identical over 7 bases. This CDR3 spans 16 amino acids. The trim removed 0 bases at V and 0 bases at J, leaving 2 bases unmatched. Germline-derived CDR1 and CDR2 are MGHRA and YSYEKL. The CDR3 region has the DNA TGCGCCAGCAGCCAAGAGGGACAGAACTCCTACAATGAGCAGTTCTTC. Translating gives CASSQEGQNSYNEQFF.

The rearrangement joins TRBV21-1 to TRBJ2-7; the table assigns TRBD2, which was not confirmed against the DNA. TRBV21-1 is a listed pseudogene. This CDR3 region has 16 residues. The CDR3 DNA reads TGTGCCAGCAGCAAGGTTCCGGGAGGACCCCTTGGGGAGCAGTACTTC. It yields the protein CASSKVPGGPLGEQYF.

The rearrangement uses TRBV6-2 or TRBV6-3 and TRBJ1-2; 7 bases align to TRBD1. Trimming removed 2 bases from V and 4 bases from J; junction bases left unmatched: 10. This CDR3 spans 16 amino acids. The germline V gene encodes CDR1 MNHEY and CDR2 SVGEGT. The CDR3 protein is CASSYTRQGLGYGYTF. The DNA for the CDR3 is TGTGCCAGCAGTTACACACGACAGGGTCTGGGCTATGGCTACACCTTC.

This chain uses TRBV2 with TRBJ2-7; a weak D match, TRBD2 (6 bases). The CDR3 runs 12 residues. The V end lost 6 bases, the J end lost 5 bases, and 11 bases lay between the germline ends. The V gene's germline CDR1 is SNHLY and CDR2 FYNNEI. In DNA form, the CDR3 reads TGTGCCAGCAGGGCTCCGGGGGACGAGCAGTACTTC. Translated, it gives CASRAPGDEQYF.

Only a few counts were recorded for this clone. Here the CDR3 reads CSVEDPRGRYYEQYF. The DNA for the CDR3 is TGCAGCGTTGAAGACCCTCGGGGGAGATACTACGAGCAGTACTTC. The chain uses TRBV29-1 and TRBJ2-7, with D possibly being TRBD2 (6 bases). CDR3 length: 15 amino acids. Trimming shortened V by 0 bases and J by 3 bases, and 15 bases separated the two germline ends. In germline, CDR1 is SQVTM, CDR2 ANQGSEA.

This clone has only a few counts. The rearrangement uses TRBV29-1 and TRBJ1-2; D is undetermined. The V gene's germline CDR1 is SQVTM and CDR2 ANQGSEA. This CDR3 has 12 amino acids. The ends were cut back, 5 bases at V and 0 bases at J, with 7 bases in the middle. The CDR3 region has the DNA TGCAGCGTTACAGAAACTAACTATGGCTACACCTTC. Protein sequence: CSVTETNYGYTF.

The CDR3 bases are TGTGCCAGCAGCTTGGCCTTCGGGGAGGGTGCCGGGGAGCTGTTTTTT. It yields the protein CASSLAFGEGAGELFF. The chain links TRBV5-5 to TRBJ2-2, with 7 bases identical to TRBD2. CDR1 is SGHKS and CDR2 is YYEKEE in the germline V gene (reference sequence). The CDR3 is 16 amino acids. V dropped 0 bases and J dropped 6; count of bases not matched to a gene: 8.

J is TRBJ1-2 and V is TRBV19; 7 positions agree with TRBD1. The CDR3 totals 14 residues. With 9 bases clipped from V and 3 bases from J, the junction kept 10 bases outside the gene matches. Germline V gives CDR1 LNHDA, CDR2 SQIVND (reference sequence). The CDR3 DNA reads TGTGCCAGCCGGAGGAAGGGGGCTGACTATGGCTACACCTTC. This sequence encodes CASRRKGADYGYTF. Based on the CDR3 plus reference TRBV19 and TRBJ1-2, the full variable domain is DGGITQSPKYLFRKEGQNVTLSCEQNLNHDAMYWYRQDPGQGLRLIYYSQIVNDFQKGDIAEGYSVSREKKESFPLTVTSAQKNPTAFYLCASRRKGADYGYTFGSGTRLTVV.

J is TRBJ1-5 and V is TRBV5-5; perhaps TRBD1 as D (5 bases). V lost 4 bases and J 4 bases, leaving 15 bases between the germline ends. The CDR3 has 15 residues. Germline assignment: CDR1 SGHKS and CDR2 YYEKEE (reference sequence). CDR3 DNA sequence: TGTGCCAGCAGCCCTTGGAGGGGCCAAAATCAGCCCCAGCATTTT. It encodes CASSPWRGQNQPQHF.

The CDR3 sequence is CASSGGTDFQFF. The CDR3 DNA follows: TGTGCCAGCAGCGGGGGGACAGATTTTCAGTTCTTC. The chain carries TRBV7-9 and TRBJ2-1; a possible D gene is TRBD1 (7 bases). The CDR3 has 12 amino acids. The V end lost 5 bases, the J end lost 13 bases, and 15 bases lay between the germline ends. Germline loops: CDR1 SEHNR, CDR2 FQNEAQ (reference sequence).

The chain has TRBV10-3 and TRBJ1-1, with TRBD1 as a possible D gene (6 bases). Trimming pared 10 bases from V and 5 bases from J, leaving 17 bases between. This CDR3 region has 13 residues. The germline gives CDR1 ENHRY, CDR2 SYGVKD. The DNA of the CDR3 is TGTGCCACGGGCGGGGGGCTTAGGACTGAAGCTTTCTTT. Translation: CATGGGLRTEAFF.

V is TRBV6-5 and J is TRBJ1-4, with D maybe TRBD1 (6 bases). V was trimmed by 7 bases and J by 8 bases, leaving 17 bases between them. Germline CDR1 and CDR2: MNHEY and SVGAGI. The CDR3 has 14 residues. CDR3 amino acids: CASTTGRGREKLFF. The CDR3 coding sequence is TGTGCCAGCACCACCGGCAGGGGTCGAGAAAAACTGTTTTTT.

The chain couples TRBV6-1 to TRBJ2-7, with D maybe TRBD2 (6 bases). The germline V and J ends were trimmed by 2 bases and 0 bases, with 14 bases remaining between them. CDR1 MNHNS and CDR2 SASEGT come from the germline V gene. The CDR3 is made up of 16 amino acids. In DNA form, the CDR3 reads TGTGCCAGCAGTGAATTCGGGGGTCTCAGCTCCTACGAGCAGTACTTC. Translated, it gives CASSEFGGLSSYEQYF.

The CDR3 DNA sequence: TGTGCCAGCAGCCCTACCGCAGGGGGCTACGAGCAGTACTTC. Translation: CASSPTAGGYEQYF. The chain combines TRBV7-3 with TRBJ2-7, with 7 bases that match TRBD1. This CDR3 has 14 residues. V was clipped by 5 bases and J by 3 bases; unmatched bases: 7. From germline, CDR1 is SGHTA and CDR2 FQGTGA.

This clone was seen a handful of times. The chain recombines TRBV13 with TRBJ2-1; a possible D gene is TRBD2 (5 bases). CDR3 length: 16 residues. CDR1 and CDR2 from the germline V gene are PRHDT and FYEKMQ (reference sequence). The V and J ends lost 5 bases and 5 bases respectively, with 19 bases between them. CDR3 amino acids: CASSPLQMSGNNEQFF. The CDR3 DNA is TGTGCCAGCAGCCCCCTACAAATGAGCGGCAACAATGAGCAGTTCTTC.

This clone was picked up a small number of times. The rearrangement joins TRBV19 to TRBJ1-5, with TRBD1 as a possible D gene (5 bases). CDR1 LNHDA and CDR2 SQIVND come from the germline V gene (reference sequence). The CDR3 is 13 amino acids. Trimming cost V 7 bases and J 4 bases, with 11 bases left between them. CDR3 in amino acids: CASIGTWNQPQHF. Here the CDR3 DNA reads TGTGCCAGTATAGGGACTTGGAATCAGCCCCAGCATTTT.